These T cell receptor beta chains were read from a single sample in a study of graft-versus-host responses after intestinal transplantation. Only in-frame clones appear in the TCRdb table, and some are missing; sequencing was by immunoSEQ multiplex PCR. This table has 85,000 to 100,000 clones, roughly 90% appearing once. Antigens of these TCRs are unknown. Specimen: unstimulated CD4+ T cells sorted from spleen or lymph node cells, collected before intestinal transplant. The receptors stem from a human donor who received an intestinal transplant. Both conserved end residues are part of each CDR3. The order of the fields is D gene, V gene, J gene, clone size, CDR3 protein, CDR3 DNA. A D gene is named only where the DNA matches it firmly. Only part of the rows carry a size: once, few, many, or a class if the clone is expanded.

D gene: TRBD1
V gene: TRBV4-1
J gene: TRBJ2-4
clone size: NA
CDR3 protein: CASSQQTGAKNIQYF
CDR3 DNA: TGCGCCAGCAGCCAACAGACAGGGGCCAAAAACATTCAGTACTTC

D gene: NA
V gene: TRBV4-1
J gene: TRBJ2-7
clone size: NA
CDR3 protein: CASSPTDKPYEQYF
CDR3 DNA: TGCGCCAGCAGCCCGACAGATAAACCCTACGAGCAGTACTTC

D gene: TRBD1
V gene: TRBV7-8
J gene: TRBJ2-7
clone size: NA
CDR3 protein: CASSSGTGDSYEQYF
CDR3 DNA: TGTGCCAGCAGCTCCGGGACAGGGGATTCCTACGAGCAGTACTTC

D gene: TRBD2
V gene: TRBV6-1
J gene: TRBJ2-2
clone size: NA
CDR3 protein: CASRPSGGNTGELFF
CDR3 DNA: TGTGCCAGCAGGCCGAGCGGGGGGAACACCGGGGAGCTGTTTTTT

D gene: NA
V gene: TRBV13
J gene: TRBJ2-1
clone size: once
CDR3 protein: CASTRGGNEQFF
CDR3 DNA: TGTGCCAGCACCCGAGGAGGGAATGAGCAGTTCTTC

D gene: TRBD1
V gene: TRBV5-1
J gene: TRBJ1-1
clone size: NA
CDR3 protein: CASSFKQGADVTEAFF
CDR3 DNA: TGCGCCAGCAGCTTTAAACAGGGGGCTGATGTTACTGAAGCTTTCTTT

D gene: TRBD1
V gene: TRBV2
J gene: TRBJ1-2
clone size: few
CDR3 protein: CASSVGQGAGYTF
CDR3 DNA: TGTGCCAGCAGCGTGGGACAGGGGGCTGGCTACACCTTC

D gene: NA
V gene: TRBV2
J gene: TRBJ1-1
clone size: NA
CDR3 protein: CASSAGLYTEAFF
CDR3 DNA: TGTGCCAGCAGCGCAGGGTTATACACTGAAGCTTTCTTT

D gene: NA
V gene: TRBV7-7
J gene: TRBJ2-1
clone size: NA
CDR3 protein: CASMEGPGPYNEQFF
CDR3 DNA: TGTGCTAGCATGGAGGGGCCGGGGCCCTACAATGAGCAGTTCTTC

D gene: NA
V gene: TRBV7-3
J gene: TRBJ2-1
clone size: NA
CDR3 protein: CASSLTGGSYNEQFF
CDR3 DNA: TGTGCCAGCAGCTTAACGGGGGGCTCCTACAATGAGCAGTTCTTC

D gene: NA
V gene: TRBV18
J gene: TRBJ2-5
clone size: NA
CDR3 protein: CASSQLAGSQETQYF
CDR3 DNA: TGTGCCAGCTCACAGTTGGCGGGGTCCCAAGAGACCCAGTACTTC

D gene: NA
V gene: TRBV29-1
J gene: TRBJ2-2
clone size: NA
CDR3 protein: CSADGLVAGELFF
CDR3 DNA: TGCAGCGCTGACGGTCTAGTTGCCGGGGAGCTGTTTTTT

D gene: TRBD2
V gene: TRBV5-1
J gene: TRBJ2-2
clone size: NA
CDR3 protein: CASSSGTSTGELFF
CDR3 DNA: TGCGCCAGCAGCTCCGGGACTAGCACCGGGGAGCTGTTTTTT

D gene: TRBD2
V gene: TRBV6-5
J gene: TRBJ2-1
clone size: NA
CDR3 protein: CASSYSTRGVWNEQFF
CDR3 DNA: TGTGCCAGCAGTTACTCGACGCGGGGGGTTTGGAATGAGCAGTTCTTC

D gene: NA
V gene: TRBV29-1
J gene: TRBJ2-1
clone size: NA
CDR3 protein: CSAGDGLGGGHEQFF
CDR3 DNA: TGCAGCGCCGGGGATGGACTAGGGGGGGGACATGAGCAGTTCTTC

D gene: TRBD1
V gene: TRBV18
J gene: TRBJ2-1
clone size: NA
CDR3 protein: CASSSQGALSYNEQFF
CDR3 DNA: TGTGCCAGCTCGTCACAGGGGGCCCTCTCCTACAATGAGCAGTTCTTC